The subject of this entry is one T cell receptor beta chain. Original analysis: The authors estimated nucleated cell counts from reference gene primer amplification. Sequencing used immunoSEQ multiplex PCR; TCRdb keeps in-frame clones, though not all of them. Clone size and V and J calls were adopted from that table, with D and trimming inferred from the DNA. The data show under 150,000 clones, with roughly 90% seen just once and 7.6% held by the top ten. Germline lookup yields CDR1 SGHKS and CDR2 YYEKEE (reference sequence). The J segment lost 3 bases and the V segment lost 0 bases, leaving 14 bases of the junction unmatched. This CDR3 has 18 residues. This entry belongs to a study of blood T cell repertoires in COVID-19. Study information: Whether acute or convalescent, the COVID-19 samples came from the United States, Italy and Spain.

The rearrangement uses TRBV5-5 and TRBJ2-7, with TRBD2 identical over 8 bases. The clonotype was recovered from a man in his fifties with acute or convalescent COVID-19. The specimen was peripheral blood. The DNA for the CDR3 is TGTGCCAGCAGCTTGGGCCCGCCTCGACCGGGACTAGTCTACGAGCAGTACTTC. It codes for CASSLGPPRPGLVYEQYF.